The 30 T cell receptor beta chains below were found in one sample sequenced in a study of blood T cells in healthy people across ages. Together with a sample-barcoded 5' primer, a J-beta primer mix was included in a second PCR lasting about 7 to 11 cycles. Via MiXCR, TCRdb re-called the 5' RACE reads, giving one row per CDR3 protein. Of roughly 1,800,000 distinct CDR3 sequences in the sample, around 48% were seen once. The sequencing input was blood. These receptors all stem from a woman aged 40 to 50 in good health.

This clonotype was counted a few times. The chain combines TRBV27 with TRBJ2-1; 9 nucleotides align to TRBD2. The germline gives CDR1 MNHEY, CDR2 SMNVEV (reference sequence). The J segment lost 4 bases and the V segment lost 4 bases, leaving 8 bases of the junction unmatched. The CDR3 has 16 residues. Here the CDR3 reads CASSSRGTSQYNEQFF. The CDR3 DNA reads TGTGCCAGCAGTTCACGGGGGACTAGCCAATACAATGAGCAGTTCTTC.

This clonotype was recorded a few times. DNA of the CDR3: TGTGCCAGCAGCCAAGCTTTCGCTAGCGGGAACAATGAGCAGTTCTTC. This gives the protein CASSQAFASGNNEQFF. V and J are TRBV16 and TRBJ2-1; 9 positions agree with TRBD2. Germline V gives CDR1 KGHSY, CDR2 FQNENV. The CDR3 runs 16 residues. V lost 2 bases, J lost 5 bases, and 7 bases stayed unmatched.

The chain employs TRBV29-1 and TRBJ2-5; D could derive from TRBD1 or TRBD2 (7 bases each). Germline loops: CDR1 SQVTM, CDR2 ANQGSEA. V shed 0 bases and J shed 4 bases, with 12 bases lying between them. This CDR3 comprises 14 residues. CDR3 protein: CSVEETGRGETQYF. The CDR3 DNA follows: TGCAGCGTTGAAGAGACAGGGAGGGGAGAGACCCAGTACTTC.

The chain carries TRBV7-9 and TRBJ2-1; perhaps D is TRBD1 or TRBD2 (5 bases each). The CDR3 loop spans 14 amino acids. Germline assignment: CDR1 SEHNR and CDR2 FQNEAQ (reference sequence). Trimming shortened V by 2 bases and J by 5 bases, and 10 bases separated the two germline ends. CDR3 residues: CASSLRGLDNEQFF. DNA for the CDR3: TGTGCCAGCAGCTTACGGGGCCTCGACAATGAGCAGTTCTTC.

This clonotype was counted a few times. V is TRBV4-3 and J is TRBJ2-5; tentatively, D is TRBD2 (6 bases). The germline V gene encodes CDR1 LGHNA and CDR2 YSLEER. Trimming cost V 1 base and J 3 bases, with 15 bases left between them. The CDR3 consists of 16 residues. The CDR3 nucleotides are TGCGCCAGCAGCCAAGCGGAGGGAACGGGAGAAGAGACCCAGTACTTC. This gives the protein CASSQAEGTGEETQYF.

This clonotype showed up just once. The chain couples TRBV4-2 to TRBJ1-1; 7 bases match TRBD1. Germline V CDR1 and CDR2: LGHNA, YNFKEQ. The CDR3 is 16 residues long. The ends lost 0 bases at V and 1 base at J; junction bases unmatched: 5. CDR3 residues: CASSQDRQGSNTEAFF. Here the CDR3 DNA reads TGTGCCAGCAGCCAAGATCGACAGGGCTCGAACACTGAAGCTTTCTTT.

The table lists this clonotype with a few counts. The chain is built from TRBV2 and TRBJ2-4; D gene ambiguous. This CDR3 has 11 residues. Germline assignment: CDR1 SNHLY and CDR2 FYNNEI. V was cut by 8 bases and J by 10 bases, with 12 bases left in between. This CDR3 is CASQRSLIQYF. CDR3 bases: TGTGCCAGCCAGAGGTCCCTTATTCAGTACTTC.

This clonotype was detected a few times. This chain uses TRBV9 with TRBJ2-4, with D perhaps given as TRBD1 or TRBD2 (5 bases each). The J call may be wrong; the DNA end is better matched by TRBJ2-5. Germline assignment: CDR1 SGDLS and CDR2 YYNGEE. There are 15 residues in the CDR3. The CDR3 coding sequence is TGTGCCAGCAGCGTAAGTTCCCGGGACCTAGAGACCCAGTACTTC. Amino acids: CASSVSSRDLETQYF.

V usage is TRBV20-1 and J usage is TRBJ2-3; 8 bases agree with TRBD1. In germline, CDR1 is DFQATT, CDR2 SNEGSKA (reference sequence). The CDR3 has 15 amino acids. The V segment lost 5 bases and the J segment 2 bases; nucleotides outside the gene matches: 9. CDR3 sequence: CSAPTIQGDTDTQYF. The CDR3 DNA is TGCAGTGCTCCGACGATACAGGGGGACACAGATACGCAGTATTTT.

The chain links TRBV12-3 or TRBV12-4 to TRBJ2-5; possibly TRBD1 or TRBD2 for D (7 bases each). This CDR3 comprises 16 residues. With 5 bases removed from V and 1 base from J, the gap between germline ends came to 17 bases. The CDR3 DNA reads TGTGCCAGCAGTCCAGGGGGGCGGGGGATCCAAGAGACCCAGTACTTC. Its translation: CASSPGGRGIQETQYF.

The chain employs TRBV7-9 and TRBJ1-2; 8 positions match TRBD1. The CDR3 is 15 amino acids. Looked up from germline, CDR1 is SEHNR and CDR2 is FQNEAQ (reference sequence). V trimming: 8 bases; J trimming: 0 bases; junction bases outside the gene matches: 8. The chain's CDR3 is CASYSTGGSNYGYTF. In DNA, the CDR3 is TGTGCCAGCTACAGTACAGGGGGATCTAACTATGGCTACACCTTC.

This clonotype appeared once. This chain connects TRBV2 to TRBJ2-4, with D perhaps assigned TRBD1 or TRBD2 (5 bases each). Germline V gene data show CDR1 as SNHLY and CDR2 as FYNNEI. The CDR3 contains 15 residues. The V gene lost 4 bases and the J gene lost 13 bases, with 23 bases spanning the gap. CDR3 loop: CASSGIGTPGFWQYF. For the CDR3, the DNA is TGTGCCAGCAGTGGCATTGGGACCCCAGGGTTCTGGCAGTACTTC.

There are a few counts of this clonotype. This chain's CDR3 is CASSQDLMDYGYTF. The CDR3 region has the DNA TGTGCCAGCAGCCAAGATCTTATGGACTATGGCTACACCTTC. V and J are TRBV4-2 and TRBJ1-2; D unclear. The ends were cut back, 0 bases at V and 3 bases at J, with 8 bases in the middle. The germline V gene encodes CDR1 LGHNA and CDR2 YNFKEQ. CDR3 length: 14 amino acids.

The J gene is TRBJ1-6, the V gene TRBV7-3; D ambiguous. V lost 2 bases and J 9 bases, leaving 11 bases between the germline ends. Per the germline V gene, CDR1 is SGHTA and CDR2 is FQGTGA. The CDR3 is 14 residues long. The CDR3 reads CASSLGGSSSPLHF. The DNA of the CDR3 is TGTGCCAGCAGCTTAGGAGGGTCTAGTTCACCCCTCCACTTT.

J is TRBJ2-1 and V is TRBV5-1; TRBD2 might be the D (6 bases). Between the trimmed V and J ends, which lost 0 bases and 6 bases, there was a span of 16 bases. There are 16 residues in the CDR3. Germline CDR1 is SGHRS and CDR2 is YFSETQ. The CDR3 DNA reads TGCGCCAGCAGCTTGGTTGTGGGGGGAATAATCAATGAGCAGTTCTTC. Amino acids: CASSLVVGGIINEQFF.

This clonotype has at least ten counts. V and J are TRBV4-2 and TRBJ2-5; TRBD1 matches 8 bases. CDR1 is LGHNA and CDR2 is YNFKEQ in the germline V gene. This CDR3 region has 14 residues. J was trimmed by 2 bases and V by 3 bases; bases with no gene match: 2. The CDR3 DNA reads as TGTGCCAGCAGCCAGACAGGGGTACAAGAGACCCAGTACTTC. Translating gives CASSQTGVQETQYF.

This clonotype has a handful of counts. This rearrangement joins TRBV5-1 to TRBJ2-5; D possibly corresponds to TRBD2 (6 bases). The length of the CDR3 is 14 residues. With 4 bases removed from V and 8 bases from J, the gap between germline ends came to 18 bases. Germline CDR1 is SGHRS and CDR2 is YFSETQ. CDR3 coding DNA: TGCGCCAGCAGCCTAGGGACTCCTGTGGAAACCCAGTACTTC. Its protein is CASSLGTPVETQYF.

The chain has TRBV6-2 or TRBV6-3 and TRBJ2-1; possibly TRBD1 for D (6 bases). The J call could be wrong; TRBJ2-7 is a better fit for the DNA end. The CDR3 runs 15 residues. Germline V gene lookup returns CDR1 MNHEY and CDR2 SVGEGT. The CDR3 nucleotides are TGTGCCAGTAAGCCTAACAGGGTCTCCTACAATGAGCAGTACTTC. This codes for CASKPNRVSYNEQYF.

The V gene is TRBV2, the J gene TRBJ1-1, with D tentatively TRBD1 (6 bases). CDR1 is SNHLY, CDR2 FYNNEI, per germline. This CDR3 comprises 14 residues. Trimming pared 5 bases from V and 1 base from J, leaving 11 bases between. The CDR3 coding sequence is TGTGCCAGCAGTCACCCGACAGGGAACACTGAAGCTTTCTTT. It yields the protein CASSHPTGNTEAFF.

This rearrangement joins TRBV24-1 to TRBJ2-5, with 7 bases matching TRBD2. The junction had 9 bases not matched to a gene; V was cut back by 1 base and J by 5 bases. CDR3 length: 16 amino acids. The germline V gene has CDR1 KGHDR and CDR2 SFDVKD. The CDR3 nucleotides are TGTGCCACCAGTGATTTCTCGAGAGCGGGGTCTGAGACCCAGTACTTC. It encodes CATSDFSRAGSETQYF.

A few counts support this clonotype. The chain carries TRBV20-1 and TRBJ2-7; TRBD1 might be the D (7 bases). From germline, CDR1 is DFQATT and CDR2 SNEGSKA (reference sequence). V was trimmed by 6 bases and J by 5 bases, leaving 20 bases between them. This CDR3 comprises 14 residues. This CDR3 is CSAGLTGHRDEQYF. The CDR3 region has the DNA TGCAGTGCGGGACTGACAGGGCATAGGGACGAGCAGTACTTC.

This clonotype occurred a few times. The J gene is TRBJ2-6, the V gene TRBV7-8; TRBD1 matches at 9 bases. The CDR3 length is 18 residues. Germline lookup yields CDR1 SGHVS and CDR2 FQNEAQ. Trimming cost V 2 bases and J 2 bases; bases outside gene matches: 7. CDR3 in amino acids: CASSLPRDRVAGANVLTF. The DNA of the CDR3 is TGTGCCAGCAGCTTACCGCGGGACAGGGTAGCTGGGGCCAACGTCCTGACTTTC.

The CDR3 DNA reads as TGTGCCAGCCGGCGGGGGCCGTCCTACGAGCAGTACTTC. Amino acid sequence: CASRRGPSYEQYF. The chain joins TRBV28 to TRBJ2-7, with D perhaps TRBD2 (7 bases). The germline V and J ends were trimmed by 8 bases and 1 base, with 12 bases remaining between them. The CDR3 is 13 residues long. Germline values: CDR1 MDHEN, CDR2 SYDVKM. The full variable domain, its missing parts supplied by reference TRBV28 and TRBJ2-7, is DVKVTQSSRYLVKRTGEKVFLECVQDMDHENMFWYRQDPGLGLRLIYFSYDVKMKEKGDIPEGYSVSREKKERFSLILESASTNQTSMYLCASRRGPSYEQYFGPGTRLTVT.

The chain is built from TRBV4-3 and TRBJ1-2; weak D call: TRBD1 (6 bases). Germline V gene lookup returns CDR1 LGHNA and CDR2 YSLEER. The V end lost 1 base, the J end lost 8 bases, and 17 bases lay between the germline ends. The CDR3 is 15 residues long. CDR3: CASSQGRQASYGYTF. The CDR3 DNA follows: TGCGCCAGCAGCCAAGGTAGACAGGCCTCGTACGGCTACACCTTC.

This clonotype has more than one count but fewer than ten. CDR3 in amino acids: CSAKKDRAYNEQFF. The CDR3 region has the DNA TGCAGTGCAAAAAAGGACCGGGCCTACAATGAGCAGTTCTTC. The chain carries TRBV20-1 and TRBJ2-1; D uncertain. The V end lost 6 bases, the J end lost 2 bases, and 14 bases lay between the germline ends. Looked up from germline, CDR1 is DFQATT and CDR2 is SNEGSKA (reference sequence). CDR3 length: 14 residues.

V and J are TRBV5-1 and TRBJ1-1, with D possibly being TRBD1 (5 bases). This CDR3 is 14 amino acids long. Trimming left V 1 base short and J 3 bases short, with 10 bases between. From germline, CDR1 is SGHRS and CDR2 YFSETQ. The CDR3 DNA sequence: TGCGCCAGCAGCTTGTCAGGGACGTACACTGAAGCTTTCTTT. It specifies CASSLSGTYTEAFF. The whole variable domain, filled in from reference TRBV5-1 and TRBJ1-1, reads KAGVTQTPRYLIKTRGQQVTLSCSPISGHRSVSWYQQTPGQGLQFLFEYFSETQRNKGNFPGRFSGRQFSNSRSEMNVSTLELGDSALYLCASSLSGTYTEAFFGQGTRLTVV.

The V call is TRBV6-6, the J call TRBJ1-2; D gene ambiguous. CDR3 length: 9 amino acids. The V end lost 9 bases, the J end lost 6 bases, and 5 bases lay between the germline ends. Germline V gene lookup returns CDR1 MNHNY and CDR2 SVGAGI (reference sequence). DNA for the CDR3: TGTGCCAGTGGTAATGGCTACACCTTC. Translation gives CASGNGYTF.

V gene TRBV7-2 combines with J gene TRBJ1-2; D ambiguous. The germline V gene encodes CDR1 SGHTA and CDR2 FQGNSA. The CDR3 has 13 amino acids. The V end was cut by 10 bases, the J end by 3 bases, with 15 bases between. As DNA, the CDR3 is TGTGCCAACAGTGAAGGGATTTACTATGGCTACACCTTC. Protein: CANSEGIYYGYTF.

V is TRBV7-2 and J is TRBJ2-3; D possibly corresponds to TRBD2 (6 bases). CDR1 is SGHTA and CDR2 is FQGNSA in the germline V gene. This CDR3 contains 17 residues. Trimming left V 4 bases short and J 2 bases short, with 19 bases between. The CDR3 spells CASSYPRVAVFTDTQYF. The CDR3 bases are TGTGCCAGCAGCTACCCCAGGGTAGCGGTCTTCACAGATACGCAGTATTTT. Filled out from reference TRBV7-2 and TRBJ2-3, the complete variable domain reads GAGVSQSPSNKVTEKGKDVELRCDPISGHTALYWYRQSLGQGLEFLIYFQGNSAPDKSGLPSDRFSAERTGGSVSTLTIQRTQQEDSAVYLCASSYPRVAVFTDTQYFGPGTRLTVL.

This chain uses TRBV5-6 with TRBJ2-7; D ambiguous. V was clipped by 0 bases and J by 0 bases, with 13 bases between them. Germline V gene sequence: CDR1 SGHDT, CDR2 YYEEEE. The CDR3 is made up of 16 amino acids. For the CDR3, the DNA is TGTGCCAGCAGCTTGGATGCAGGAAGAAGCTCCTACGAGCAGTACTTC. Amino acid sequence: CASSLDAGRSSYEQYF.